The entry below gives a single T cell receptor beta chain sequence along with its context. Amplification used 60 Vbeta primers and 13 Jbeta primers. The protocol was immunoSEQ multiplex PCR, while the TCRdb copy is restricted to in-frame clones and leaves out a portion. The sample holds 200,000 or so clones, 75% to 85% seen once. The data are from a study of cytomegalovirus exposure and HLA in healthy donors. The overall study: Early released data had about 85 million unique TCRs, all coming from HLA-typed donors.

The clonotype originates from a woman in her 40s in good health and CMV-seronegative. The sample comprised PBMCs.

In DNA form, the CDR3 reads TGTGCCAGCAGTGCCAGTTCGTATTTTAACTATGGCTACACCTTC. Its translation: CASSASSYFNYGYTF. This chain connects TRBV6-6 to TRBJ1-2; D unresolved. Germline V lookup: CDR1 MNHNY, CDR2 SVGAGI (reference sequence). The V and J ends lost 5 bases and 1 base respectively, with 14 bases between them. The CDR3 has 15 amino acids.